These 30 T cell receptor beta chains were all obtained from the same sample, sequenced in a study of T-cell reconstitution after alpha-beta-depleted transplantation in children (dated by TCRdb to 2015 to 2016). Explained via the paper, the treatment or condition label denotes: allogeneic hematopoietic cell transplantation with graft depleted of TCRalphabeta T cells and CD19 B cells. Receptors were amplified or captured by PCR. The sequencer listed for this sample is Illumina HiSeq 2500. TCR libraries were prepared with molecular barcoding, using unique molecular identifiers to normalize TCRbeta repertoire quantification. TCRdb's own reprocessing of the public reads used fastp at Q25 and MiXCR and kept productive beta chains. Every distinct CDR3 protein forms one entry, paired with its most common genes and DNA. In this sample the table shows about 200,000 distinct CDR3 sequences, approximately 6% of which occur a single time. The ten most abundant clones make up roughly 4.7% of the sample.

This specimen was PBMCs, taken before TCRalphabeta/CD19-depleted stem cell transplant. These TCRs come from a girl under three years old with combined immunodeficiency, due to receive a stem cell transplant.

This clonotype was observed many times. The chain links TRBV20-1 to TRBJ1-5, with TRBD1 as a possible D gene (5 bases). This CDR3 region has 13 residues. V dropped 1 base and J dropped 6 bases, with 10 bases sitting between them. The germline V gene encodes CDR1 DFQATT and CDR2 SNEGSKA (reference sequence). The CDR3 nucleotides read TGCAGTGCTAGAGCAGGGTTAGGTCAGCCCCAGCATTTT. This translates into CSARAGLGQPQHF.

At least ten counts were recorded for this clonotype. V gene TRBV7-2 combines with J gene TRBJ2-3, with a possible D match to TRBD2 (5 bases). V gave up 1 base and J gave up 6 bases, with 14 bases separating them. The CDR3 consists of 15 residues. The germline V gene encodes CDR1 SGHTA and CDR2 FQGNSA. The CDR3 here is CASSLGAGLGDTQYF. CDR3 coding DNA: TGTGCCAGCAGCTTAGGGGCGGGTCTTGGGGATACGCAGTATTTT.

This clonotype was counted at least ten times. The V gene is TRBV15, the J gene TRBJ1-1; 9 bases fit TRBD1. The CDR3 runs to 16 residues. V lost 5 bases and J lost 1; bases outside the gene matches: 8. Germline CDR1 and CDR2: LNHNV and YYDKDF (reference sequence). The CDR3 here is CATSGRGQGKNTEAFF. CDR3 in DNA: TGTGCCACCAGCGGCCGTGGACAGGGGAAGAACACTGAAGCTTTCTTT.

This sequence joins TRBV4-2 and TRBJ2-5; D is perhaps TRBD2 (5 bases). Trimming shortened V by 9 bases and J by 9 bases, and 17 bases separated the two germline ends. The CDR3 extends over 12 amino acids. Germline V lookup: CDR1 LGHNA, CDR2 YNFKEQ. The DNA for the CDR3 is TGTGCCAGGGGCCCCGGGATCCGGGCCCAGTACTTC. Amino acids: CARGPGIRAQYF.

This clonotype was found many times. Here the CDR3 reads CSARKTGVQTQYF. The CDR3 DNA reads TGCAGTGCGAGAAAGACAGGGGTGCAGACCCAGTACTTC. V is TRBV20-1 and J is TRBJ2-5; 8 nucleotides align to TRBD1. V shed 6 bases and J 6 bases; nucleotides not matched to a gene: 9. Germline V lookup: CDR1 DFQATT, CDR2 SNEGSKA (reference sequence). This CDR3 spans 13 amino acids.

This clonotype was detected many times. The chain has TRBV29-1 and TRBJ2-1; 14 bases match TRBD2. The CDR3 runs to 16 residues. Germline values: CDR1 SQVTM, CDR2 ANQGSEA. The V segment lost 7 bases and the J segment 4 bases; nucleotides outside the gene matches: 9. CDR3 protein: CSAQGGLAGVYNEQFF. CDR3 coding DNA: TGCAGCGCCCAGGGGGGACTAGCGGGAGTTTACAATGAGCAGTTCTTC.

Many counts were recorded for this clonotype. This rearrangement joins TRBV12-3 or TRBV12-4 to TRBJ2-2; D is possibly TRBD1 (6 bases). The CDR3 is made up of 16 amino acids. V lost 0 bases to trimming and J lost 6 bases, with 14 bases between them. The CDR3 loop is CASSLAGQVRSGELFF. DNA of the CDR3: TGTGCCAGCAGTTTAGCGGGACAAGTGAGGTCCGGGGAGCTGTTTTTT.

The rearrangement links TRBV12-3 or TRBV12-4 to TRBJ2-5, with D perhaps TRBD2 (7 bases). V was trimmed by 6 bases and J by 2 bases, leaving 19 bases between them. The CDR3 is made up of 16 amino acids. CDR3 loop: CASSFDSGDIQETQYF. CDR3 in DNA: TGTGCCAGCAGCTTCGACAGCGGGGACATACAAGAGACCCAGTACTTC.

The table lists this clonotype with many counts. The chain links TRBV29-1 to TRBJ2-7, with D possibly being TRBD2 (6 bases). Per the germline V gene, CDR1 is SQVTM and CDR2 is ANQGSEA. This CDR3 region has 13 residues. Trimming shortened V by 7 bases and J by 2 bases, and 15 bases separated the two germline ends. CDR3 in DNA: TGCAGCGCGGGGGACGCCAGGGCCTACGAGCAGTACTTC. Residues: CSAGDARAYEQYF.

Many counts were recorded for this clonotype. The chain carries TRBV20-1 and TRBJ2-1; possibly TRBD1 for D (5 bases). The CDR3 extends over 13 amino acids. Trimming cost V 6 bases and J 3 bases, with 12 bases left between them. CDR1 DFQATT and CDR2 SNEGSKA come from the germline V gene (reference sequence). Here the CDR3 DNA reads TGCAGTGCGAGCCGCAGGGTCTACAATGAGCAGTTCTTC. As protein: CSASRRVYNEQFF.

This clonotype appeared many times. The rearrangement joins TRBV27 to TRBJ1-5; D is unresolved. V was clipped by 6 bases and J by 5 bases, with 14 bases between them. The germline V gene has CDR1 MNHEY and CDR2 SMNVEV (reference sequence). The CDR3 sequence is 14 residues long. The CDR3 is CASRTGGMHQPQHF. The CDR3 nucleotides read TGTGCCAGCAGAACGGGAGGGATGCATCAGCCCCAGCATTTT.

This clonotype has a count of ten or more. The rearrangement uses TRBV10-3 and TRBJ2-7, with TRBD2 matching 11 bases. Germline values: CDR1 ENHRY, CDR2 SYGVKD. V was pared by 6 bases and J by 7 bases, with 8 bases of the junction left unmatched. The CDR3 has 14 residues. The CDR3 sequence: CAIRETSGIGEQYF. The CDR3 nucleotides are TGTGCCATCAGGGAGACTAGCGGGATAGGAGAGCAGTACTTC.

This clonotype was detected ten times or more. This chain connects TRBV28 to TRBJ2-7, with D possibly being TRBD2 (5 bases). In germline, CDR1 is MDHEN, CDR2 SYDVKM. Trimming removed 5 bases at V and 0 bases at J, with 17 bases between. This CDR3 contains 16 residues. CDR3 loop: CASSPLLAPSSYEQYF. CDR3 nucleotides: TGTGCCAGCAGTCCCCTTCTAGCACCCTCCTCCTACGAGCAGTACTTC.

This clonotype was picked up many times. The V call is TRBV15, the J call TRBJ1-2; TRBD1 aligns across 10 bases. The V gene's germline CDR1 is LNHNV and CDR2 YYDKDF (reference sequence). The CDR3 length is 17 residues. Unmatched junction bases numbered 12, after V lost 1 base and J lost 7 bases. The CDR3 protein is CATSRAPGQGIGGGYTF. The CDR3 bases are TGTGCCACCAGCAGAGCCCCGGGACAGGGGATCGGTGGTGGCTACACCTTC.

This clonotype was counted many times. V and J are TRBV6-2 or TRBV6-3 and TRBJ1-5, with no clear D. Trimming stripped 6 bases from V and 3 bases from J, with 12 bases between. The CDR3 sequence is 14 residues long. Germline loops: CDR1 MNHEY, CDR2 SVGEGT. The chain's CDR3 is CASSHTGFNQPQHF. DNA of the CDR3: TGTGCCAGCAGCCACACTGGGTTCAATCAGCCCCAGCATTTT.

This clonotype was counted many times. This chain links TRBV7-9 with TRBJ2-1; 12 nucleotides agree with TRBD2. Per germline, CDR1 SEHNR and CDR2 FQNEAQ (reference sequence). The CDR3 spans 15 residues. The V gene end was trimmed by 5 bases and the J gene end by 5 bases; junction bases not matched to a gene: 4. The CDR3 DNA follows: TGTGCCAGCAGCCGGACTAGCGGGGAACACAATGAGCAGTTCTTC. Translated: CASSRTSGEHNEQFF.

This clonotype has a count of ten or more. The genes are TRBV6-2 or TRBV6-3 and TRBJ1-5, with 7 bases lining up with TRBD1. CDR1 and CDR2 from the germline V gene are MNHEY and SVGEGT. The CDR3 runs 16 residues. The junction had 10 bases not matched to a gene; V was cut back by 5 bases and J by 3 bases. In nucleotides, the CDR3 is TGTGCCAGCAGTACCTCAAAGACAGGGAACAATCAGCCCCAGCATTTT. This sequence encodes CASSTSKTGNNQPQHF.

There are many counts of this clonotype. J is TRBJ2-3 and V is TRBV28; D is undetermined. This CDR3 is built from 13 residues. Per the germline V gene, CDR1 is MDHEN and CDR2 is SYDVKM. The V and J ends lost 6 bases and 2 bases respectively, with 9 bases between them. CDR3: CASRGSLTDTQYF. The DNA for the CDR3 is TGTGCCAGCAGAGGCAGCCTCACAGATACGCAGTATTTT. Full variable domain (remainder filled in from reference TRBV28 and TRBJ2-3): DVKVTQSSRYLVKRTGEKVFLECVQDMDHENMFWYRQDPGLGLRLIYFSYDVKMKEKGDIPEGYSVSREKKERFSLILESASTNQTSMYLCASRGSLTDTQYFGPGTRLTVL.

The table lists this clonotype with many counts. The rearrangement uses TRBV2 and TRBJ2-7; D uncertain. CDR1 and CDR2 (germline): SNHLY, FYNNEI. This CDR3 spans 12 amino acids. Trimming stripped 8 bases from V and 5 bases from J, with 13 bases between. The CDR3 region has the DNA TGTGCCAGCTTGCATAGTAGGGACGAGCAGTACTTC. Protein product: CASLHSRDEQYF.

This clonotype was counted many times. The gene calls are TRBV20-1 and TRBJ1-2; the D gene is possibly TRBD1 (5 bases). Trimming pared 5 bases from V and 4 bases from J, leaving 14 bases between. This CDR3 comprises 13 residues. CDR1 is DFQATT and CDR2 is SNEGSKA in the germline V gene (reference sequence). CDR3 in DNA: TGCAGTGCTCAACCAGGGAAGGCCTATGGCTACACCTTC. Its protein is CSAQPGKAYGYTF.

This clonotype was seen repeatedly, ten times or more. The J gene is TRBJ2-7, the V gene TRBV10-3; 8 nucleotides align to TRBD1. The V segment lost 6 bases and the J segment 6 bases; nucleotides outside the gene matches: 13. Germline-derived CDR1 and CDR2 are ENHRY and SYGVKD. The CDR3 length is 15 residues. CDR3 loop: CAISAGQGDLAEQYF. CDR3 in DNA: TGTGCCATCAGCGCCGGACAGGGCGATCTAGCCGAGCAGTACTTC.

This clonotype occurred many times. The chain recombines TRBV20-1 with TRBJ2-3; TRBD2 aligns across 13 bases. Trimming removed 0 bases from V and 2 bases from J; junction bases left unmatched: 8. The CDR3 sequence is 18 residues long. Germline CDR1 is DFQATT and CDR2 is SNEGSKA (reference sequence). CDR3 in amino acids: CSAREGLAGLKSTDTQYF. The CDR3 DNA follows: TGCAGTGCTAGAGAGGGACTAGCGGGACTGAAATCCACAGATACGCAGTATTTT.

This clonotype was found many times. The chain uses TRBV10-3 and TRBJ2-5; the D gene is possibly TRBD1 (5 bases). The V gene's germline CDR1 is ENHRY and CDR2 SYGVKD. CDR3 length: 15 residues. The ends were cut back, 6 bases at V and 3 bases at J, with 17 bases in the middle. As DNA, the CDR3 is TGTGCCATCAGCTCCCTTTGGCAGGGAAAAGAGACCCAGTACTTC. This translates into CAISSLWQGKETQYF.

This clonotype was observed many times. The V call is TRBV9, the J call TRBJ2-2, with a weak D call TRBD2 (6 bases). This CDR3 spans 17 amino acids. Per germline, CDR1 SGDLS and CDR2 YYNGEE. V lost 3 bases and J 4 bases, leaving 19 bases between the germline ends. CDR3 DNA sequence: TGTGCCAGCAGCGGCCCGGGACCGAACGGGGGCACCGGGGAGCTGTTTTTT. Translated: CASSGPGPNGGTGELFF.

This clonotype occurred many times. The chain carries TRBV6-5 and TRBJ1-1; TRBD1 is a possible D gene (5 bases). Germline CDR1 MNHEY, CDR2 SVGAGI. CDR3 size: 12 residues. V lost 2 bases, J lost 4 bases, and 5 bases lay in between. The DNA of the CDR3 is TGTGCCAGCAGTTACGGGGCCACTGAAGCTTTCTTT. Protein product: CASSYGATEAFF.

This clonotype occurred many times. This chain connects TRBV4-2 to TRBJ2-2, with TRBD2 identical over 9 bases. This CDR3 comprises 20 residues. From germline, CDR1 is LGHNA and CDR2 YNFKEQ. J gave up 4 bases and V 0 bases, and 15 bases lay outside the gene matches. CDR3: CASSQETLLPSGVVTGELFF. CDR3 DNA: TGTGCCAGCAGCCAAGAAACTCTCCTCCCTAGCGGGGTTGTCACCGGGGAGCTGTTTTTT.

This clonotype was counted many times. The chain is built from TRBV6-2 or TRBV6-3 and TRBJ2-1; tentative D call: TRBD2 (5 bases). The CDR3 has 15 amino acids. The germline V gene encodes CDR1 MNHEY and CDR2 SVGEGT. The ends were cut back, 5 bases at V and 6 bases at J, with 17 bases in the middle. CDR3 sequence reads: CASSPPGQLGNEQFF. CDR3 coding DNA: TGTGCCAGCAGTCCCCCAGGCCAACTAGGCAATGAGCAGTTCTTC.

This clonotype has ten or more counts. The chain carries TRBV20-1 and TRBJ1-4, with D maybe TRBD1 (5 bases). Germline V gene lookup returns CDR1 DFQATT and CDR2 SNEGSKA (reference sequence). The CDR3 sequence is 13 residues long. The ends were cut back, 5 bases at V and 3 bases at J, with 10 bases in the middle. CDR3 sequence: CSAGDRSNEKLFF. The CDR3 bases are TGCAGTGCTGGGGACCGGTCTAATGAAAAACTGTTTTTT.

Ten or more counts support this clonotype. V gene TRBV20-1 combines with J gene TRBJ2-7; D might be TRBD2 (5 bases). This CDR3 contains 16 residues. Germline-derived CDR1 and CDR2 are DFQATT and SNEGSKA (reference sequence). Trimming stripped 3 bases from V and 3 bases from J, with 21 bases between. Written as DNA, the CDR3 is TGCAGTGCTAGCTCTGAGGGCAGAATCCTTAACTACGAGCAGTACTTC. Translating it yields CSASSEGRILNYEQYF.

The sample holds a few counts of this clonotype. The DNA of the CDR3 is TGTGCCAGCAGTTACTCGATCCCGCTTAGCGGGGAATATACGCAGTATTTT. Protein sequence: CASSYSIPLSGEYTQYF. The J gene is TRBJ2-3, the V gene TRBV6-2 or TRBV6-3, with 8 bases that match TRBD2. This CDR3 is built from 17 residues. The V and J ends lost 0 bases and 7 bases, in that order; junction bases with no gene match: 12. The germline V gene has CDR1 MNHEY and CDR2 SVGEGT.